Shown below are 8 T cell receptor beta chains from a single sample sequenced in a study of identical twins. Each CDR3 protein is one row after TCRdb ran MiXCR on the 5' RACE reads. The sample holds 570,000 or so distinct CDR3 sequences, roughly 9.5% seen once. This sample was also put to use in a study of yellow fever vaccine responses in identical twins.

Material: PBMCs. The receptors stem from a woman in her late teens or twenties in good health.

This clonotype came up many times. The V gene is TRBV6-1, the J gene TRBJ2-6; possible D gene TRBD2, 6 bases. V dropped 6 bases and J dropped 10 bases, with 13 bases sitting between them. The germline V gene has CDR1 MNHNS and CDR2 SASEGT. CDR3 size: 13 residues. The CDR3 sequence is CASSRDSLNVLTF. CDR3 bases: TGTGCCAGCAGCCGGGACTCTCTTAACGTCCTGACTTTC.

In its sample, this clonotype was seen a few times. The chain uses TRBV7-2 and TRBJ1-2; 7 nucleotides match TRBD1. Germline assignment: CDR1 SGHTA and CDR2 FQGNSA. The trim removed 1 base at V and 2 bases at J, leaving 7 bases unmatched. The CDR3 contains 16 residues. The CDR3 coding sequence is TGTGCCAGCAGCTTAGGAGTAGGGGGCAACAACTATGGCTACACCTTC. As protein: CASSLGVGGNNYGYTF.

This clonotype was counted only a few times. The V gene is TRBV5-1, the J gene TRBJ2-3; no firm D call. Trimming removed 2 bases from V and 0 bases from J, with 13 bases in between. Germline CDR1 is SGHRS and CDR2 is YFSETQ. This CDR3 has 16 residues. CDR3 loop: CASSFFPTPSTDTQYF. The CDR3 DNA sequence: TGCGCCAGCAGCTTTTTTCCTACCCCTAGCACAGATACGCAGTATTTT. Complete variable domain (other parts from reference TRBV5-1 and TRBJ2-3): KAGVTQTPRYLIKTRGQQVTLSCSPISGHRSVSWYQQTPGQGLQFLFEYFSETQRNKGNFPGRFSGRQFSNSRSEMNVSTLELGDSALYLCASSFFPTPSTDTQYFGPGTRLTVL.

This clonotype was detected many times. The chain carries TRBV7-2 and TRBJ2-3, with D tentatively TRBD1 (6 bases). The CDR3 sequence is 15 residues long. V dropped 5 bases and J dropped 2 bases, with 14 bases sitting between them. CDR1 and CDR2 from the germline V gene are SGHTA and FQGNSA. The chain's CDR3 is CASSPRGSTTDTQYF. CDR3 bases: TGTGCCAGCAGCCCCAGGGGCTCGACCACAGATACGCAGTATTTT.

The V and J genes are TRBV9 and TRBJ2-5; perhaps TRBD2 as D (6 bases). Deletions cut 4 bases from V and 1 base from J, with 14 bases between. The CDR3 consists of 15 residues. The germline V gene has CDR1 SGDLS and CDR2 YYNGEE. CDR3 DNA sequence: TGTGCCAGCAGCCTCCACCGTAGCGGCCAAGAGACCCAGTACTTC. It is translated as CASSLHRSGQETQYF.

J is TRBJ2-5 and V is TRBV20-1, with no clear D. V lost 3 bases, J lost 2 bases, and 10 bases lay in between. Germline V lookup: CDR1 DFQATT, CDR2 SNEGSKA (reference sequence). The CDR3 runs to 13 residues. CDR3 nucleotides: TGCAGTGCTAGTCTCCCAGGACAAGAGACCCAGTACTTC. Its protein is CSASLPGQETQYF.

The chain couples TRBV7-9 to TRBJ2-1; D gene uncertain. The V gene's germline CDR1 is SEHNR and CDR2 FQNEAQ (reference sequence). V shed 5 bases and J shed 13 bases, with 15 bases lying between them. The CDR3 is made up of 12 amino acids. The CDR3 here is CASSDGRLRQFF. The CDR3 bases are TGTGCCAGCAGCGACGGACGCCTGCGACAGTTCTTC.

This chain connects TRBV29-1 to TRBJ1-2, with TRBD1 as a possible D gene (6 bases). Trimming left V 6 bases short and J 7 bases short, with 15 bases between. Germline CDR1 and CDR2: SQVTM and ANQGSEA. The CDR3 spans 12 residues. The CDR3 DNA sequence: TGCAGCGTCGCCACAGGGTCCTCTGGCTACACCTTC. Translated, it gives CSVATGSSGYTF.